The clone carrying this TCR beta chain showed up just a few times. The antigen is not known. The CDR3 loop spans 16 amino acids. V gave up 5 bases and J gave up 1 base, with 17 bases separating them. Looked up from germline, CDR1 is SEHNR and CDR2 is FQNEAQ (reference sequence). The source of the sample is a study of blood T cells in healthy people across ages. Findings of the study overall: Both naive CD4+ cell counts and diversity were greater in long-lived donors than in aged donors.

For the second PCR, which ran for about 6 to 11 cycles, a sample-barcoded 5' primer and a J-beta primer mix were used. TCRdb ran MiXCR on the 5' RACE reads and lists one entry per CDR3 protein. The table records more than 1.4 million distinct CDR3 sequences, 35% to 45% of them present only once. The rearrangement uses TRBV7-9 and TRBJ1-1, with a tentative D call TRBD1 (5 bases). Sample: blood. The clonotype comes from a woman in her late teens or twenties in good health. CDR3 bases: TGTGCCAGCAGCCCCCGAGCAGGGAATGGGAACACTGAAGCTTTCTTT. This translates into CASSPRAGNGNTEAFF.